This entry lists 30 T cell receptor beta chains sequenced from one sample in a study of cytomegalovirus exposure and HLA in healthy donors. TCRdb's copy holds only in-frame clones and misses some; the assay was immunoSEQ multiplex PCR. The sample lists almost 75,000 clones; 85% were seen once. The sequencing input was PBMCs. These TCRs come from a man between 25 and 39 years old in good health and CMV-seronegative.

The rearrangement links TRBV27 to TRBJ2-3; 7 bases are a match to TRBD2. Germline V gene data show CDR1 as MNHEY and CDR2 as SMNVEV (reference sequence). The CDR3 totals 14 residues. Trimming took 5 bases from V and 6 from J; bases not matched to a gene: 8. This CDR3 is CASSLAGVMDTQYF. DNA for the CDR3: TGTGCCAGCAGTCTCGCGGGAGTAATGGATACGCAGTATTTT.

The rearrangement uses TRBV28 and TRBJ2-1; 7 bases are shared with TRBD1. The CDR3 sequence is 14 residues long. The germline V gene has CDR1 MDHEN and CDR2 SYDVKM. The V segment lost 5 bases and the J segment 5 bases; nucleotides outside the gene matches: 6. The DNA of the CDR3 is TGTGCCAGCAGTATCGCAGGGGGAAACAATGAGCAGTTCTTC. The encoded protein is CASSIAGGNNEQFF.

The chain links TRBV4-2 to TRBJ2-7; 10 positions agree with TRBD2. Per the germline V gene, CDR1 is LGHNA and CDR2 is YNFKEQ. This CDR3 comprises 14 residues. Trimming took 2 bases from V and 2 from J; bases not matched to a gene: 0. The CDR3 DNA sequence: TGTGCCAGCAGCCAAACTAGCGGGACCTACGAGCAGTACGTC. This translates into CASSQTSGTYEQYV.

For the CDR3, the DNA is TGTGCCAGCAGCTTAGATGGTACAGGGGTTGAAGGCTACACCTTC. This translates into CASSLDGTGVEGYTF. This sequence joins TRBV7-2 and TRBJ1-2; 7 bases are a match to TRBD1. J was trimmed by 8 bases and V by 1 base; bases with no gene match: 10. The CDR3 runs 15 residues. CDR1 SGHTA and CDR2 FQGNSA come from the germline V gene.

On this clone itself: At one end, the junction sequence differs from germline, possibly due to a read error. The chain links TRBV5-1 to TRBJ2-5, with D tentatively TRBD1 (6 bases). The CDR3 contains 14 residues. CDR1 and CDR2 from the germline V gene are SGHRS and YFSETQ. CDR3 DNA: TGCGCCAGCAGCTTTAGGACAGTTCAAGAGGCCCAGTACTTC. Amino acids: CASSFRTVQEAQYF.

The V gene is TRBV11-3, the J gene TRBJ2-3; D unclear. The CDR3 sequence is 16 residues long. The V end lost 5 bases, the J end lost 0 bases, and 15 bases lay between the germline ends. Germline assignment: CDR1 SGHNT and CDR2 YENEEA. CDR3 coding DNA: TGTGCCAGCAGCCAGATAGACTGGCATAGCACAGATACGCAGTATTTT. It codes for CASSQIDWHSTDTQYF. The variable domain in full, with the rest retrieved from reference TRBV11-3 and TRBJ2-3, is EAGVVQSPRYKIIEKKQPVAFWCNPISGHNTLYWYLQNLGQGPELLIRYENEEAVDDSQLPKDRFSAERLKGVDSTLKIQPAELGDSAVYLCASSQIDWHSTDTQYFGPGTRLTVL.

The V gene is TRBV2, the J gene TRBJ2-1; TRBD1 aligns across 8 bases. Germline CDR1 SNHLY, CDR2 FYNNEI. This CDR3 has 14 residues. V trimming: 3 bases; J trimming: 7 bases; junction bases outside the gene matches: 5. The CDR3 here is CASSEWWTGNEQFF. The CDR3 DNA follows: TGTGCCAGCAGTGAGTGGTGGACAGGGAATGAGCAGTTCTTC.

For the CDR3, the DNA is TGCGCCAGCAGCCAAGGAGGGAGCCCAGATACGCAGTATTTT. Residues: CASSQGGSPDTQYF. The chain carries TRBV4-1 and TRBJ2-3; D is possibly TRBD2 (5 bases). The V end lost 1 base, the J end lost 4 bases, and 9 bases lay between the germline ends. The CDR3 sequence is 14 residues long. From germline, CDR1 is MGHRA and CDR2 YSYEKL.

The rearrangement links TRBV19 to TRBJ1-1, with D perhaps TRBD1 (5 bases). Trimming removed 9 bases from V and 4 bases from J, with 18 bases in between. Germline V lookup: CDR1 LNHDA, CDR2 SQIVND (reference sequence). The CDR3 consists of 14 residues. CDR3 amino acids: CASRGGIFRTEAFF. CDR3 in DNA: TGTGCCAGCCGGGGGGGTATTTTTCGCACTGAAGCTTTCTTT.

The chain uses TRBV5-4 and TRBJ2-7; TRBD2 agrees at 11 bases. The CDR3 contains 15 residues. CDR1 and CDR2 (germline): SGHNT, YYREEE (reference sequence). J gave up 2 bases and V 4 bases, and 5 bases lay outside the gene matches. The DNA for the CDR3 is TGTGCCAGCAGCCCAGGGACTAGCGGACCCTACGAGCAGTACTTC. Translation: CASSPGTSGPYEQYF.

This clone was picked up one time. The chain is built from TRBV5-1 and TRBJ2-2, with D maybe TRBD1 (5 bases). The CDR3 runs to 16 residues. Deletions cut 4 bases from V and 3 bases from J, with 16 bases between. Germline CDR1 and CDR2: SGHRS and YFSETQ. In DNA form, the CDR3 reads TGCGCCAGCAGCCTTAAGGACACCGGTGACACCGGGGAGCTGTTTTTT. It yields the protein CASSLKDTGDTGELFF.

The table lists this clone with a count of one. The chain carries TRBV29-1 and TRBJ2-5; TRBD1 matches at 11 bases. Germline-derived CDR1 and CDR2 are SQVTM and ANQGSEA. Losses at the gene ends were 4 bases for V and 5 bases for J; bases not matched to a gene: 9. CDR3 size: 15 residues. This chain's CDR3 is CSVVGQGAMWETQYF. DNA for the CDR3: TGCAGCGTTGTAGGACAGGGGGCTATGTGGGAGACCCAGTACTTC. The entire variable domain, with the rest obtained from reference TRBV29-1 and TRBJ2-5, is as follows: SAVISQKPSRDICQRGTSLTIQCQVDSQVTMMFWYRQQPGQSLTLIATANQGSEATYESGFVIDKFPISRPNLTFSTLTVSNMSPEDSSIYLCSVVGQGAMWETQYFGPGTRLLVL.

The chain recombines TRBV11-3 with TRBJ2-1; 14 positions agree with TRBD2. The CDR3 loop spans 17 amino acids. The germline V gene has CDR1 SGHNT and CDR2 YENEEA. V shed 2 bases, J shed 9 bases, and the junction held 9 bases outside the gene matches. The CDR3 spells CASSLPGTSGSWSEQFF. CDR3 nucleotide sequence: TGTGCCAGCAGCTTACCGGGGACTAGCGGGAGCTGGAGTGAGCAGTTCTTC.

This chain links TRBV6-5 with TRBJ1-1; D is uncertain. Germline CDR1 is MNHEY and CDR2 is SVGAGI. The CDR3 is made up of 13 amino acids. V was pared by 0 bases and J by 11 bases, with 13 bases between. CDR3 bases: TGTGCCAGCAGTTACTCCCCTTTAAATGTGGCTTTCTTT. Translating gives CASSYSPLNVAFF.

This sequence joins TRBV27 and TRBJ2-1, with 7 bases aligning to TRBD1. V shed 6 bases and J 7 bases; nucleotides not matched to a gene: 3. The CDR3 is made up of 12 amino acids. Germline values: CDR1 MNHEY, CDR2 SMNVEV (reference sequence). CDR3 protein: CASRSRGNEQFF. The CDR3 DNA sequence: TGTGCCAGCAGAAGCAGGGGGAATGAGCAGTTCTTC.

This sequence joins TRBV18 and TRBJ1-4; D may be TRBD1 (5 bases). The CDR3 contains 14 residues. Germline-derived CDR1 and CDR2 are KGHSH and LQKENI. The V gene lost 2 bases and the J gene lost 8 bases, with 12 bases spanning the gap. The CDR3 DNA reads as TGTGCCAGCTCACCATCAGGGCGCAGGGAAAAACTGTTTTTT. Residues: CASSPSGRREKLFF.

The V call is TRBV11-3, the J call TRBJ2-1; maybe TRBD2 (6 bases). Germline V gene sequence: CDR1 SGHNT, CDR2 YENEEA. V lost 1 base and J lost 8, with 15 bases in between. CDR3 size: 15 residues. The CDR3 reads CASSLGLGGADEQFF. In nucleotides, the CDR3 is TGTGCCAGCAGCTTAGGATTGGGAGGAGCGGATGAGCAGTTCTTC. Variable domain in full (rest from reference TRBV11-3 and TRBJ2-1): EAGVVQSPRYKIIEKKQPVAFWCNPISGHNTLYWYLQNLGQGPELLIRYENEEAVDDSQLPKDRFSAERLKGVDSTLKIQPAELGDSAVYLCASSLGLGGADEQFFGPGTRLTVL.

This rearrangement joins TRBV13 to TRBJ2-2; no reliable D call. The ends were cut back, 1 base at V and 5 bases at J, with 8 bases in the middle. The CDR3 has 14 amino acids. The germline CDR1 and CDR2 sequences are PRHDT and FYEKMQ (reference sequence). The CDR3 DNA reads TGTGCCAGCAGCTTAGCTGAACATACCGGGGAGCTGTTTTTT. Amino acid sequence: CASSLAEHTGELFF.

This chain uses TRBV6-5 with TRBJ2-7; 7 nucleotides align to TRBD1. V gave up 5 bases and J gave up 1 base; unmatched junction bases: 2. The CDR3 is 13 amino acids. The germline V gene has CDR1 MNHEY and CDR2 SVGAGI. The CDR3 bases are TGTGCCAGCAGTATACAGGGGTCCTACGAGCAGTACTTC. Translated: CASSIQGSYEQYF.

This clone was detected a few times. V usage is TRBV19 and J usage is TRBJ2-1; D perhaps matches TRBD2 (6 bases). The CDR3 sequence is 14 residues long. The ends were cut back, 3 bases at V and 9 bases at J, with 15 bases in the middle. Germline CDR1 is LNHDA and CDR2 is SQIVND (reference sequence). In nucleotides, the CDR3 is TGTGCCAGTAGTATTCTCGGAGGGGTCGGTGAGCAGTTCTTC. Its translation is CASSILGGVGEQFF.

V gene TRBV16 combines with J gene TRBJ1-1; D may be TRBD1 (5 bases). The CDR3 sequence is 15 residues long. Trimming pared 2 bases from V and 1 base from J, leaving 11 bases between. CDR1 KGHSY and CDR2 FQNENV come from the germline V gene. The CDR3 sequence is CASSQRQGQNTEAFF. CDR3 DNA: TGTGCCAGCAGCCAAAGGCAGGGCCAGAACACTGAAGCTTTCTTT. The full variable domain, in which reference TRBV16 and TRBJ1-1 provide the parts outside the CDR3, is GEEVAQTPKHLVRGEGQKAKLYCAPIKGHSYVFWYQQVLKNEFKFLISFQNENVFDETGMPKERFSAKCLPNSPCSLEIQATKLEDSAVYFCASSQRQGQNTEAFFGQGTRLTVV.

CDR3 residues: CASSQDTGTYSGELFF. CDR3 sequence (DNA): TGTGCCAGCTCACAGGATACAGGGACATATTCCGGGGAGCTGTTTTTT. The J gene is TRBJ2-2, the V gene TRBV18, with a possible D match to TRBD1 (6 bases). The V gene's germline CDR1 is KGHSH and CDR2 LQKENI. The CDR3 spans 16 residues. V was trimmed by 4 bases and J by 6 bases, leaving 18 bases between them. Full variable domain (remainder filled in from reference TRBV18 and TRBJ2-2): NAGVMQNPRHLVRRRGQEARLRCSPMKGHSHVYWYRQLPEEGLKFMVYLQKENIIDESGMPKERFSAEFPKEGPSILRIQQVVRGDSAAYFCASSQDTGTYSGELFFGEGSRLTVL.

The CDR3 sequence is CASRWGQNTGELFF. Written as DNA, the CDR3 is TGTGCCAGCAGATGGGGGCAAAACACCGGGGAGCTGTTTTTT. The chain employs TRBV5-6 and TRBJ2-2; TRBD1 is a possible D gene (6 bases). In germline, CDR1 is SGHDT, CDR2 YYEEEE. V shed 5 bases and J shed 2 bases, with 10 bases lying between them. The CDR3 consists of 14 residues.

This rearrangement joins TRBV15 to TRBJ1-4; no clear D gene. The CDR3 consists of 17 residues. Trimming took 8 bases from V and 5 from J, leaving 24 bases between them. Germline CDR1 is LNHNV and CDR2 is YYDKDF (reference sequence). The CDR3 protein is CATQGARTFSSNEKLFF. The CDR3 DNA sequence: TGTGCCACCCAAGGTGCTCGGACTTTTTCCTCAAATGAAAAACTGTTTTTT.

As DNA, the CDR3 is TGTGCCAGCAGTAGCAAGGACACAGGGGGGGATTATAGCAATCAGCCCCAGCATTTT. Translated: CASSSKDTGGDYSNQPQHF. The chain employs TRBV27 and TRBJ1-5; 8 bases map to TRBD1. Germline V lookup: CDR1 MNHEY, CDR2 SMNVEV (reference sequence). There are 19 residues in the CDR3. V shed 5 bases, J shed 0 bases, and the junction held 15 bases outside the gene matches.

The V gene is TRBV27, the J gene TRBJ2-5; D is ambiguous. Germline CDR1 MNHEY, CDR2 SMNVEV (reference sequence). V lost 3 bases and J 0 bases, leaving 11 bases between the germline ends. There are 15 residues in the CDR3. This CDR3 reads CASSFSVEHQETQYF. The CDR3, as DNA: TGTGCCAGCAGTTTTTCTGTGGAGCACCAAGAGACCCAGTACTTC.

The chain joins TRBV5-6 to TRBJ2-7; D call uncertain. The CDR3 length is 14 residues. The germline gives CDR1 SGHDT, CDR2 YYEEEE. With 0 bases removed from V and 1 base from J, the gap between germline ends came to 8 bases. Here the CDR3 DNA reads TGTGCCAGCAGCTTGGAAGCTGGTTCCTACGAGCAGTACTTC. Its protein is CASSLEAGSYEQYF.

As DNA, the CDR3 is TGTGCCAGCAGCAAGGGCTCAGGGACACTGTCCTACGAGCAGTACGTC. Its translation is CASSKGSGTLSYEQYV. This rearrangement joins TRBV21-1 to TRBJ2-7; the listed D gene, TRBD1, was not tested against the DNA. TRBV21-1 is labeled a pseudogene. This CDR3 spans 16 amino acids.

The CDR3 loop is CASGLGTSGAYNEQFF. The CDR3, as DNA: TGTGCTAGTGGTTTGGGAACTAGCGGGGCTTACAATGAGCAGTTCTTC. The chain recombines TRBV12-5 with TRBJ2-1; 10 positions match TRBD2. The CDR3 has 16 amino acids. V shed 1 base and J 4 bases; nucleotides not matched to a gene: 4. Germline-derived CDR1 and CDR2 are LGHNT and FRNRAP. The full variable domain, rest sourced from reference TRBV12-5 and TRBJ2-1, is DARVTQTPRHKVTEMGQEVTMRCQPILGHNTVFWYRQTMMQGLELLAYFRNRAPLDDSGMPKDRFSAEMPDATLATLKIQPSEPRDSAVYFCASGLGTSGAYNEQFFGPGTRLTVL.

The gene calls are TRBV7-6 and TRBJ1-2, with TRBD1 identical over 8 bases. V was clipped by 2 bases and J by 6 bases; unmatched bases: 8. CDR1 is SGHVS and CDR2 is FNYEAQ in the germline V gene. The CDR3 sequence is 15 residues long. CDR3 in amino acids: CASSLSLGQADGYTF. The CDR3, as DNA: TGTGCCAGCAGCTTAAGCCTGGGACAGGCCGATGGCTACACCTTC.